There are many counts of the clone carrying this T cell receptor beta chain. Its antigen remains unknown. All donors were healthy, and all were Caucasian. Through template switching, a universal primer site was introduced, and the cDNA contained unique molecular identifiers. TCRdb itself ran the 5' RACE reads through MiXCR, one entry per CDR3 protein. The repertoire holds around 670,000 distinct CDR3 sequences, with approximately 6% as singletons. This sample is part of a study of identical twins. Study conclusions and caveats: Fewer insertions characterized abundant cord blood beta clonotypes, whereas memory repertoires showed none.

Per the germline V gene, CDR1 is ENHRY and CDR2 is SYGVKD. This CDR3 is 13 amino acids long. The V end was cut by 0 bases, the J end by 5 bases, with 8 bases between. What was sequenced was naive T cells sorted from blood. The genes are TRBV10-3 and TRBJ2-7; TRBD2 might be the D (5 bases). The origin of this receptor is a young man in good health. CDR3 DNA sequence: TGTGCCATCAGTGAGTCTATGGAGGACGAGCAGTACTTC. Protein sequence: CAISESMEDEQYF.